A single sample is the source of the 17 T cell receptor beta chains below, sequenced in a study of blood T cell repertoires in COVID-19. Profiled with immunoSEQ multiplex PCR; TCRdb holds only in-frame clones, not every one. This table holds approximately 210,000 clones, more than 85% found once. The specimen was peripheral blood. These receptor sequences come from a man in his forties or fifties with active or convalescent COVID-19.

CDR3 loop: CASSPDRRGNTIYF. CDR3 coding DNA: TGTGCCAGCAGCCCGGACAGGCGGGGAAACACCATATATTTT. The V call is TRBV7-8, the J call TRBJ1-3; 7 bases are a match to TRBD1. CDR1 and CDR2 from the germline V gene are SGHVS and FQNEAQ. This CDR3 is 14 amino acids long. With V trimmed by 5 bases and J by 4 bases, 5 bases remained unmatched. Full variable domain (rest looked up from reference TRBV7-8 and TRBJ1-3): GAGVSQSPRYKVAKRGQDVALRCDPISGHVSLFWYQQALGQGPEFLTYFQNEAQLDKSGLPSDRFFAERPEGSVSTLKIQRTQQEDSAVYLCASSPDRRGNTIYFGEGSWLTVV.

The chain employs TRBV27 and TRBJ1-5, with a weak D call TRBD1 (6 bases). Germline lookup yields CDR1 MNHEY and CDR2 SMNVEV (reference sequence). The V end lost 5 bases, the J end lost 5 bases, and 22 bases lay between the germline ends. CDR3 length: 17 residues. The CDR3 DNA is TGTGCCAGCAGTCCCTCGGGACACTACCTGGGCGATCAGCCCCAGCATTTT. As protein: CASSPSGHYLGDQPQHF.

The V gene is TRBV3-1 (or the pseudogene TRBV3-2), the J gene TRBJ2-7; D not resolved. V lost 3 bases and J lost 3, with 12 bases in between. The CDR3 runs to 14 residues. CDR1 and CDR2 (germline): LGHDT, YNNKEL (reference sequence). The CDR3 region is CASSQGPLGYEQYF. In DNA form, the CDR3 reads TGTGCCAGCAGCCAGGGCCCTTTAGGCTACGAGCAGTACTTC.

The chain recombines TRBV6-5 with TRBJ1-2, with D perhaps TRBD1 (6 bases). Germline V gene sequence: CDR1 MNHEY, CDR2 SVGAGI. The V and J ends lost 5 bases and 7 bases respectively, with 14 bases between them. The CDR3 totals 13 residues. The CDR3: CASSPPGAGGYTF. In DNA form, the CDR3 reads TGTGCCAGCAGTCCCCCAGGGGCGGGTGGCTACACCTTC.

The CDR3 DNA follows: TGTGCCAGTAGTATGGTAGGGGGCGCGTACGAGCAGTACTTC. Translating it yields CASSMVGGAYEQYF. The rearrangement links TRBV19 to TRBJ2-7; TRBD1 agrees at 7 bases. From germline, CDR1 is LNHDA and CDR2 SQIVND (reference sequence). V was pared by 3 bases and J by 4 bases, with 6 bases of the junction left unmatched. The CDR3 loop spans 14 amino acids. Based on the CDR3 plus reference TRBV19 and TRBJ2-7, the full variable domain is DGGITQSPKYLFRKEGQNVTLSCEQNLNHDAMYWYRQDPGQGLRLIYYSQIVNDFQKGDIAEGYSVSREKKESFPLTVTSAQKNPTAFYLCASSMVGGAYEQYFGPGTRLTVT.

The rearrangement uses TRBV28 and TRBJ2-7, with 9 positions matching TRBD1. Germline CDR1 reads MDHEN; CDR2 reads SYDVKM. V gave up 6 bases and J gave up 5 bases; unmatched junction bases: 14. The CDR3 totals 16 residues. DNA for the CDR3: TGTGCCAGCAGCCTCCCCGTCACAGGGGGCTCGGACGAGCAGTACTTC. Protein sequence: CASSLPVTGGSDEQYF.

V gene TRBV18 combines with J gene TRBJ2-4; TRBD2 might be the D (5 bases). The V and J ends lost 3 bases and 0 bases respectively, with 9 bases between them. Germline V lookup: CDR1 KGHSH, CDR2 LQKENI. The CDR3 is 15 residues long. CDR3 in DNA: TGTGCCAGCTCACCGGCACGGGAAGCCAAAAACATTCAGTACTTC. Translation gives CASSPAREAKNIQYF.

CDR3 nucleotide sequence: TGCGCCAGCAGCTTGGTGGGGAGGGGAGAAGAGACCCAGTACTTC. Translation: CASSLVGRGEETQYF. The rearrangement uses TRBV5-1 and TRBJ2-5, with TRBD2 matching over 7 bases. The CDR3 has 15 residues. J gave up 3 bases and V 0 bases, and 5 bases lay outside the gene matches. The V gene's germline CDR1 is SGHRS and CDR2 YFSETQ.

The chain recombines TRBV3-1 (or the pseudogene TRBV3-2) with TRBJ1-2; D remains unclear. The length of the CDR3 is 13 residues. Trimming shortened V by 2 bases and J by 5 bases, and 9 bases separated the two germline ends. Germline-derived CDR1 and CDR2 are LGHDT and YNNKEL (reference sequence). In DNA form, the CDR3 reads TGTGCCAGCAGCCAACTAGGGAGTTATGGCTACACCTTC. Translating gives CASSQLGSYGYTF.

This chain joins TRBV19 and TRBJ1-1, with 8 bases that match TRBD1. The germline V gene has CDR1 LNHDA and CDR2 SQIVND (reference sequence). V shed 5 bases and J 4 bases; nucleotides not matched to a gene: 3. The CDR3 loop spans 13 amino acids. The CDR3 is CASSATGGTEAFF. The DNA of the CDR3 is TGTGCCAGTAGTGCTACAGGGGGCACTGAAGCTTTCTTT.

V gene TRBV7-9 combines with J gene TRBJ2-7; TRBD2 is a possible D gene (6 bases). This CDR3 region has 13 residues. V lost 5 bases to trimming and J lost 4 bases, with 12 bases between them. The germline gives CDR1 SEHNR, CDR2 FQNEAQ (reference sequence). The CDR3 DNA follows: TGTGCCAGCAGCCCCCCGGGGGATTACGAGCAGTACTTC. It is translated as CASSPPGDYEQYF.

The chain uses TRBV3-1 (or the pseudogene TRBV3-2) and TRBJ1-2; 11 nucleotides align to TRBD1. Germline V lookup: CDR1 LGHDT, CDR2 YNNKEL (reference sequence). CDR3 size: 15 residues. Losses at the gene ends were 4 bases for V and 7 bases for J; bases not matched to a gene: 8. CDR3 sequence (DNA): TGTGCCAGCAGCCCGGTGGGACAGGGGGGCTTTGGCTACACCTTC. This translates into CASSPVGQGGFGYTF.

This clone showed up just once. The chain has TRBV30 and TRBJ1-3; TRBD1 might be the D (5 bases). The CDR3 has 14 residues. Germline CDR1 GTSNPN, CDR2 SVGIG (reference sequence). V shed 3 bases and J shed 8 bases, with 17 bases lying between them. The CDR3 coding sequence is TGTGCCTGGAGCCCTCAGGGAGCGGGGGACACCATATATTTT. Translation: CAWSPQGAGDTIYF.

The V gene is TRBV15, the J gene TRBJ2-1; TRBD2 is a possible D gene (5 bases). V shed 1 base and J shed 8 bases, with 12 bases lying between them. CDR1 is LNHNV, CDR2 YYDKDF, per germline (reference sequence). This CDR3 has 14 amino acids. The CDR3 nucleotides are TGTGCCACCAGCAGAGGGCGGGTTGGGTATGAGCAGTTCTTC. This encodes CATSRGRVGYEQFF.

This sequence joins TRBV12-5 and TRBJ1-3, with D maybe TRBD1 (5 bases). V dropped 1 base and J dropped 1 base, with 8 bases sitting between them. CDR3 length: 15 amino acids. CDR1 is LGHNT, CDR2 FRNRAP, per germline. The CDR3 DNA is TGTGCTAGTGGTTTGGGACAGTCTTCTGGAAACACCATATATTTT. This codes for CASGLGQSSGNTIYF.

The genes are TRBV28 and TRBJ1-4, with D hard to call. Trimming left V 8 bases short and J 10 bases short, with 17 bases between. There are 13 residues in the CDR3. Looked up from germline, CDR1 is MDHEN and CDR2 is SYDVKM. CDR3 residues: CASGSGRLGKLFF. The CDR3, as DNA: TGTGCCAGCGGTAGCGGGAGGTTGGGAAAACTGTTTTTT.

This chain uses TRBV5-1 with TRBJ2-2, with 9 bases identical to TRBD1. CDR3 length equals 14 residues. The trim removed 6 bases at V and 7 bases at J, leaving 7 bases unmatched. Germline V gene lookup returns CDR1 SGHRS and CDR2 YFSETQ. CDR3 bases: TGCGCCAGCAACCGGGACAGGGTTGTCGGGGAGCTGTTTTTT. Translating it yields CASNRDRVVGELFF. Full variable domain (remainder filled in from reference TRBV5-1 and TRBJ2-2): KAGVTQTPRYLIKTRGQQVTLSCSPISGHRSVSWYQQTPGQGLQFLFEYFSETQRNKGNFPGRFSGRQFSNSRSEMNVSTLELGDSALYLCASNRDRVVGELFFGEGSRLTVL.